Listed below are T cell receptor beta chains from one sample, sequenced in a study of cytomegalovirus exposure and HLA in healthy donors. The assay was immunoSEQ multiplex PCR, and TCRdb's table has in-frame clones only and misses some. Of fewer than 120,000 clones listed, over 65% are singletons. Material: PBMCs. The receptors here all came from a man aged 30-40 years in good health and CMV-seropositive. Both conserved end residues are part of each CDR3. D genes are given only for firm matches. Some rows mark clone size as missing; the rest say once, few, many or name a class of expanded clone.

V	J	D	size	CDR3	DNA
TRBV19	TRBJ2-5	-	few	CASSIVGADQETQYF	TGTGCCAGTAGTATCGTGGGGGCCGACCAAGAGACCCAGTACTTC
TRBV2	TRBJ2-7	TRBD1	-	CASSARQGAFEQYF	TGTGCCAGCAGTGCTAGACAGGGGGCGTTTGAGCAGTACTTC
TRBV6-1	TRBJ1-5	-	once	CASRFSQPQHF	TGTGCCAGCAGATTCAGTCAGCCCCAGCATTTT
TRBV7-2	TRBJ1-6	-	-	CASSFMQGQFRDSPLHF	TGTGCCAGCAGCTTCATGCAGGGTCAGTTTCGGGATTCACCCCTCCACTTT
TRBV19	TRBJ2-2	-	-	CASSIGGGKNTGELFF	TGTGCCAGTAGTATAGGAGGCGGAAAGAACACCGGGGAGCTGTTTTTT
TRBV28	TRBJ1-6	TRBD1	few	CASTVGGQGNNSPLHF	TGTGCCAGCACCGTGGGGGGACAGGGAAACAATTCACCCCTCCACTTT
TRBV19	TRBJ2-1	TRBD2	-	CASSISGGGYNEQFF	TGTGCCAGTAGTATTAGCGGGGGGGGTTACAATGAGCAGTTCTTC
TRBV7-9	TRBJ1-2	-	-	CASSLAGWRIGGYTF	TGTGCCAGCAGCTTAGCTGGTTGGAGGATTGGTGGCTACACCTTC
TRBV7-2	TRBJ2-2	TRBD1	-	CASSTRQGWELFF	TGTGCCAGCAGCACCCGACAGGGGTGGGAGCTGTTTTTT
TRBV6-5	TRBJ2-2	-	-	CASSPVFPTGELFF	TGTGCCAGCAGCCCCGTTTTCCCCACCGGGGAGCTGTTTTTT
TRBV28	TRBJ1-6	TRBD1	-	CASSSGTGVGYYNSPLHF	TGTGCCAGCAGTTCCGGGACAGGGGTAGGTTACTATAATTCACCCCTCCACTTT
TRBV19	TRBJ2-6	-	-	CASSIGLPSGANVLTF	TGTGCCAGTAGTATAGGACTCCCCTCTGGGGCCAACGTCCTGACTTTC
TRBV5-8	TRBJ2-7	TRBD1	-	CASSLRGQGTYEQYF	TGTGCCAGCAGCTTGCGCGGACAGGGAACCTACGAGCAGTACTTC
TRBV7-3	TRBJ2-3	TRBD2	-	CASSLSPSGYTDTQYF	TGTGCCAGCAGCTTAAGTCCTAGCGGGTACACAGATACGCAGTATTTT
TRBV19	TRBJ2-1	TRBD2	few	CASRQTSGAYNEQFF	TGTGCCAGTAGGCAAACTAGCGGGGCCTACAATGAGCAGTTCTTC
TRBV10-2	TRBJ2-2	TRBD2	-	CASSTSGGPTGELFF	TGCGCCAGCTCGACTAGCGGCGGACCCACCGGGGAGCTGTTTTTT
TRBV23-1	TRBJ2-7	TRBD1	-	CASSHPSDRASSYEQYF	TGCGCCAGCAGTCACCCTTCGGACAGGGCCTCATCCTACGAGCAGTACTTC
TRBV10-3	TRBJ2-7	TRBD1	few	CAITPGQDVYEQYF	TGTGCCATCACCCCGGGACAGGACGTCTACGAGCAGTACTTC
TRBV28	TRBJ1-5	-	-	CASSYGPQGSNQPQHF	TGTGCCAGCAGTTATGGGCCTCAGGGAAGCAATCAGCCCCAGCATTTT
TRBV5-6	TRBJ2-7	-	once	CASSPGLSYEQYF	TGTGCCAGCAGCCCCGGTCTTTCCTACGAGCAGTACTTC
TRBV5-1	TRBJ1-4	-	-	CASSSSPNEKLFF	TGCGCCAGCAGCTCCTCTCCTAATGAAAAACTGTTTTTT
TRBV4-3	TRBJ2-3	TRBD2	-	CASSQDLRVRGGSTDTQYF	TGCGCCAGCAGCCAAGATCTGCGGGTGCGGGGGGGGAGCACAGATACGCAGTATTTT
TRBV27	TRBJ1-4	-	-	CASSLREREQGNEKLFF	TGTGCCAGCAGTTTACGCGAACGGGAACAGGGCAATGAAAAACTGTTTTTT
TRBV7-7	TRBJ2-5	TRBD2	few	CASSFFGGGGETQYF	TGTGCTAGCAGCTTCTTCGGGGGGGGTGGAGAGACCCAGTACTTC
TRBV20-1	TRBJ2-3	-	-	CSASRSDTQYF	TGCAGTGCTTCTAGGAGCGATACGCAGTATTTT
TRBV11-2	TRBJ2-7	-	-	CASSLGGSYWDF	TGTGCCAGCAGCTTAGGAGGGAGTTATTGGGACTTC
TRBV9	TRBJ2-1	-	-	CASSVGSPTYNEQFF	TGTGCCAGCAGCGTAGGTAGCCCGACCTACAATGAGCAGTTCTTC
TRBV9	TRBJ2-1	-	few	CASSVGAQSNEQFF	TGTGCCAGCAGCGTAGGGGCCCAGAGCAATGAGCAGTTCTTC
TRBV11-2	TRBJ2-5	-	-	CASSRGGETQYF	TGTGCCAGCAGCCGCGGAGGAGAGACCCAGTACTTC
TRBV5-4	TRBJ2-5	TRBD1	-	CASSWDSQETQYF	TGTGCCAGCAGCTGGGACAGCCAAGAGACCCAGTACTTC
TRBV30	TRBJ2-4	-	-	CAWSRTANIQYF	TGTGCCTGGAGTAGGACAGCAAACATTCAGTACTTC
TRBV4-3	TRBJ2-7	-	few	CASSQDRARGGEQYF	TGCGCCAGCAGCCAGGACCGTGCTCGGGGAGGAGAGCAGTACTTC
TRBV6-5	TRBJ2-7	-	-	CASSYSEGVYEQYF	TGTGCCAGCAGTTACTCCGAGGGGGTCTACGAGCAGTACTTC
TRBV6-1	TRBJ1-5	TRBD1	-	CASRTDRSNQPQHF	TGTGCCAGCAGAACGGACAGGTCCAATCAGCCCCAGCATTTT
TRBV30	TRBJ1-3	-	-	CAWSEGHHNTIYF	TGTGCCTGGAGTGAAGGACACCACAACACCATATATTTT
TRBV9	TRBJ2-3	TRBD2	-	CASSPRLASIPSVQYF	TGCGCCAGCAGCCCCCGACTAGCCTCAATCCCGTCGGTGCAGTATTTT
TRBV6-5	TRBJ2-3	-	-	CASSYAHSRITDTQYF	TGTGCCAGCAGTTACGCCCACAGCAGAATTACAGATACGCAGTATTTT
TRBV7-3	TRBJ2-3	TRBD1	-	CASSPGGITDTQYF	TGTGCCAGCAGCCCAGGGGGTATCACAGATACGCAGTATTTT
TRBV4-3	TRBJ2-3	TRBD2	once	CASSQVSGEGATQYF	TGCGCCAGCAGCCAAGTCAGCGGGGAAGGTGCTACGCAGTATTTT
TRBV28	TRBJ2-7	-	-	CASSLSVSFEQYF	TGTGCCAGCAGTTTATCGGTTAGTTTCGAGCAGTACTTC
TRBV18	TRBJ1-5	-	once	CASSTASGSGPQHF	TGTGCCAGCTCAACCGCGTCCGGGAGTGGGCCCCAGCATTTT
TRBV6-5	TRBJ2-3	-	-	CASSVERTDTQYF	TGTGCCAGCAGTGTGGAGCGCACAGATACGCAGTATTTT
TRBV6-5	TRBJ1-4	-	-	CASSYSSGTNEKLFF	TGTGCCAGCAGTTACTCTTCCGGGACAAATGAAAAACTGTTTTTT
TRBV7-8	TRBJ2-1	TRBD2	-	CASSPGLAGGSREQFF	TGTGCCAGCAGCCCAGGACTAGCGGGGGGCAGTCGGGAGCAGTTCTTC
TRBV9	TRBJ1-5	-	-	CARERRGFNQPQHF	TGTGCCAGGGAACGAAGGGGGTTCAATCAGCCCCAGCATTTT
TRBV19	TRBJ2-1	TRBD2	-	CASSVGLAGAHAHNEQFF	TGTGCCAGTAGTGTAGGGCTAGCGGGGGCCCACGCCCACAATGAGCAGTTCTTC
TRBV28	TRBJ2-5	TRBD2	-	CASSRRTSGGVPRETQYF	TGTGCCAGCAGCCGACGGACTAGCGGGGGGGTGCCCCGGGAGACCCAGTACTTC
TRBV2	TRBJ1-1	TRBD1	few	CASSQKQEDRGRYTEAFF	TGTGCCAGCAGTCAAAAGCAAGAAGACAGGGGGCGTTACACTGAAGCTTTCTTT
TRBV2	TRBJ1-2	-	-	CASSDAGSYGYTF	TGTGCCAGCAGTGATGCCGGGTCCTATGGCTACACCTTC
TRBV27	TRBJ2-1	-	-	CASSYLAGEQFF	TGTGCCAGCAGTTACCTAGCTGGGGAGCAGTTCTTC
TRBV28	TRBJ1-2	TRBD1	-	CASSIPGQGHYGYTF	TGTGCCAGCAGTATACCGGGACAGGGTCACTATGGCTACACCTTC
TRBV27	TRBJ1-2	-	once	CASSPRRNNYGYTF	TGTGCCAGCAGTCCTCGGCGGAACAACTATGGCTACACCTTC
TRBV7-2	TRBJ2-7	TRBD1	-	CASSSWDRGSYEQYF	TGTGCCAGCAGCTCCTGGGACAGGGGTTCCTACGAGCAGTACTTC
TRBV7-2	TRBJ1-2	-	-	CASSLGYRETKTNYGYTF	TGTGCCAGCAGCTTAGGTTACAGGGAAACGAAGACTAACTATGGCTACACCTTC
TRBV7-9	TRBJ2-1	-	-	CASSALGGAWYNEQFF	TGTGCCAGCAGCGCGTTGGGGGGGGCCTGGTACAATGAGCAGTTCTTC
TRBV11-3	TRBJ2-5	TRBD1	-	CASSTGQAPSETQYF	TGTGCCAGCAGCACAGGACAGGCGCCCTCGGAGACCCAGTACTTC
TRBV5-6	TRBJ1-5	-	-	CASSWRRRPAQHF	TGTGCCAGCAGCTGGAGGCGGCGTCCGGCCCAGCATTTT
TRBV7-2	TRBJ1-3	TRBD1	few	CASSPQGRNTIYF	TGTGCCAGCAGCCCACAGGGGCGAAACACCATATATTTT
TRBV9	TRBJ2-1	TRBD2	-	CASSTRTSGGATEQFF	TGTGCCAGCAGCACCAGGACTAGCGGGGGGGCCACTGAGCAGTTCTTC
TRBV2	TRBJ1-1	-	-	CASSGERNTEAFF	TGTGCCAGCAGTGGGGAGAGGAACACTGAAGCTTTCTTT